This T cell receptor (beta chain) was recorded in a study of blood T cell repertoires in COVID-19. Study overall: There were acute and convalescent COVID-19 samples, and they came from the United States, Italy and Spain. From T cells, B-cell-depleted T cells, or PBMCs came the material, which was cDNA or gDNA.

In the study's own analysis: Estimation of nucleated cell counts relied on the amplification of reference gene primers. TCRdb's copy holds only in-frame clones and misses some; the assay was immunoSEQ multiplex PCR. Clonal size and the V and J genes are those of that table, whereas D and trimming came from the DNA. The top ten clones hold under 3% of a sample with about 230,000 clones, 75% to 90% of them seen once. This CDR3 has 16 amino acids. The sample comprised peripheral blood. The sequence was collected from a woman aged 70-85 years with active or convalescent COVID-19. This chain links TRBV21-1 with TRBJ1-1. TRBV21-1 is tagged as a pseudogene. CDR3 in DNA: TGTGCCAGCAGCCCACCCCCGGTGAGCCGGGACACTGAAGCTTTCTTT. Translated: CASSPPPVSRDTEAFF.